Presented here are 3 T cell receptor beta chains from one specimen sequenced in a study of T cells in Graves' hyperthyroidism and ophthalmopathy. Amplification yielded TCR beta CDR3 regions, with RNA transcripts as the source. When the TCR CDR3 underwent first-round RT-PCR, the HTBI primer set was used. MiXCR, run by TCRdb on the multiplex PCR reads, gives a single entry per CDR3 protein. The sample shows around 500,000 distinct CDR3 sequences, around 16% of them seen only once. Material for sequencing was blood. The origin of the receptors is a woman aged 30 to 39 with Graves' ophthalmopathy.

Many counts were recorded for this clonotype. The chain carries TRBV20-1 and TRBJ2-1, with TRBD2 identical over 10 bases. This CDR3 is built from 16 residues. In germline, CDR1 is DFQATT, CDR2 SNEGSKA (reference sequence). J gave up 2 bases and V 0 bases, and 4 bases lay outside the gene matches. CDR3 DNA sequence: TGCAGTGCTAGAGATCCGAGCGGGAGGGCCTACAATGAGCAGTTCTTC. It specifies CSARDPSGRAYNEQFF.

This clonotype was picked up many times. The chain combines TRBV28 with TRBJ1-2; D remains ambiguous. Germline CDR1 is MDHEN and CDR2 is SYDVKM. This CDR3 is built from 16 residues. V was trimmed by 4 bases and J by 0 bases, leaving 15 bases between them. The CDR3 protein is CASSSPRGFPNYGYTF. CDR3 in DNA: TGTGCCAGCAGTTCCCCAAGAGGGTTCCCTAACTATGGCTACACCTTC.

This clonotype appeared many times. The V call is TRBV12-3 or TRBV12-4, the J call TRBJ1-5; D is perhaps TRBD1 (6 bases). The germline V and J ends were trimmed by 4 bases and 5 bases, with 21 bases remaining between them. The CDR3 is 17 residues long. Written as DNA, the CDR3 is TGTGCCAGCAGTTCAGGAAGACAGGCCCGGGGGCATCAGCCCCAGCATTTT. It codes for CASSSGRQARGHQPQHF.